A single T cell receptor (beta chain) is shown here with its context. Under the authors' procedure: Amplification of reference gene primers provided the estimated nucleated cell counts. Sequencing was performed with immunoSEQ multiplex PCR; in TCRdb, only in-frame clones are kept and a portion is missing. V, J and clone size reflect that table, while D and trimming were determined from the DNA. The sample contains roughly 150,000 clones, 90% of which appear only once. The sample is drawn from a study of blood T cell repertoires in COVID-19. Study as a whole: The United States, Italy and Spain supplied acute and convalescent COVID-19 samples.

Germline lookup yields CDR1 SGHDT and CDR2 YYEEEE. V trimming: 0 bases; J trimming: 9 bases; junction bases outside the gene matches: 6. The CDR3 length is 14 residues. J is TRBJ1-5 and V is TRBV5-6; 7 positions match TRBD1. The receptor was derived from a man aged 60 to 69 with active or convalescent COVID-19. The sample comprised peripheral blood. DNA for the CDR3: TGTGCCAGCAGCTTGGCGGCAGGGGGAACGCCCCAGCATTTT. Encoded protein: CASSLAAGGTPQHF.